The T cell receptor (beta chain) under discussion was sequenced for a study of shared clonotypes between healthy human individuals. Across the whole study: Per-donor plates numbered three CD4 naive, three CD4 memory, two CD8 naive and one CD8 memory.

In regard to this clone: Its antigen is not identified.

The table came from immunoSEQ multiplex PCR; TCRdb's copy has only in-frame clones and leaves some out. The table records about 340,000 clones, roughly 70% of them present only once. The CDR3 consists of 16 residues. General study results and limits: An effect of sequencing depth on clonotype sharing among donors was expected.

The receptor comes from a man aged 25-40 years in good health. J is TRBJ2-4 and V is TRBV21-1. TRBV21-1 is an annotated pseudogene. Material for sequencing was memory CD4+ T cells sorted from blood. Subset defined: CD45RA-negative fraction. The CDR3, as DNA: TGTGCCAGCAGCAAACCTCGCCAGCTAGCCAAAAACATTCAGTACTTC. This codes for CASSKPRQLAKNIQYF.